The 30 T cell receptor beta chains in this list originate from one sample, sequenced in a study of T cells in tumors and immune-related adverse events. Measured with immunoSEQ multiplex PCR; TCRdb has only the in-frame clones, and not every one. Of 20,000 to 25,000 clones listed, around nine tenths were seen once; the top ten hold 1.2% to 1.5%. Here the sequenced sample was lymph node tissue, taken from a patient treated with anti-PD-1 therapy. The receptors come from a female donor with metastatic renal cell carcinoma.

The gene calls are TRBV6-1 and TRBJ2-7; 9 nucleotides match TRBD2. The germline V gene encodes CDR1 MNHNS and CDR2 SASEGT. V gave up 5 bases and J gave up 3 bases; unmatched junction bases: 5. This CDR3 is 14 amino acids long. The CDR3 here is CASSPQAGGYEQYF. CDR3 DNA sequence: TGTGCCAGCAGTCCACAAGCGGGGGGCTACGAGCAGTACTTC.

CDR3 nucleotide sequence: TGTGCCAGCAGCAAGGACGCGAGCCACACTGAAGCTTTCTTT. Protein product: CASSKDASHTEAFF. V gene TRBV21-1 combines with J gene TRBJ1-1. TRBV21-1 is marked as a pseudogene. CDR3 length: 14 amino acids.

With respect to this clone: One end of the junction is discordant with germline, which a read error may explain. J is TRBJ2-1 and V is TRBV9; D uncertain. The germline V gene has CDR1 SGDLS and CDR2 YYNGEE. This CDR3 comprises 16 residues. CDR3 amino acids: CASSVGSARSYNEQFF. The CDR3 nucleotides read TGTGCGAGCAGCGTAGGGTCGGCTCGCTCCTACAATGAGCAGTTCTTC.

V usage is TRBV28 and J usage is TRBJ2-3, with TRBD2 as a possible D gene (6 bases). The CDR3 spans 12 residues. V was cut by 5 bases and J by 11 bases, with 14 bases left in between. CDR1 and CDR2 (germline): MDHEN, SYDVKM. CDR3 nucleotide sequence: TGTGCCAGCAGTCCCTCGCGGGGAAAGCAGTATTTT. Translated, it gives CASSPSRGKQYF.

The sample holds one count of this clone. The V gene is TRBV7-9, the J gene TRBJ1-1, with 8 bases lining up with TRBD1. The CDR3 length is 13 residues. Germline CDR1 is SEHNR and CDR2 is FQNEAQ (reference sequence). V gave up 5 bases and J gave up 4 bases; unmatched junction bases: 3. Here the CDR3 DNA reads TGTGCCAGCAGCGGACAGGGAAGCACTGAAGCTTTCTTT. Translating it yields CASSGQGSTEAFF.

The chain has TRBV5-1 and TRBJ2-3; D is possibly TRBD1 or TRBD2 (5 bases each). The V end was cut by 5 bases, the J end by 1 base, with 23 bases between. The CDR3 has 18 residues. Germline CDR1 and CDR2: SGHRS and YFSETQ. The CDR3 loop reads CASSDRPWSGTGTDTQYF. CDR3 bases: TGCGCCAGCAGTGATCGGCCCTGGTCCGGGACGGGCACAGATACGCAGTATTTT.

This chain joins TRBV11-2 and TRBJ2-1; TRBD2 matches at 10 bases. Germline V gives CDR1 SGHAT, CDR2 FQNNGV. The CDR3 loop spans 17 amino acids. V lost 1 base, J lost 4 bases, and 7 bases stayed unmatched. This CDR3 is CASSLGGGGLAYNEQFF. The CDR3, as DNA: TGTGCCAGCAGCTTAGGAGGAGGGGGACTAGCGTACAATGAGCAGTTCTTC.

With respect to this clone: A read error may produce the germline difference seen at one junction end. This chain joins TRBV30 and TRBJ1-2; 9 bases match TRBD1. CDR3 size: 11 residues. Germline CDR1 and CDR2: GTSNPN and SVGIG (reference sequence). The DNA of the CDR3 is TGTGCCTGGAGTAGGACAGGGGTTGTGCTCTTC. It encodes CAWSRTGVVLF.

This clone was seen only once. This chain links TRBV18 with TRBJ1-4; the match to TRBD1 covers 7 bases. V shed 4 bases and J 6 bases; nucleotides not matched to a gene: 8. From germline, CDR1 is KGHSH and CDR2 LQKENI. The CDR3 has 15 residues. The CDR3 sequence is CASSHDRAPDEKLFF. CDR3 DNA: TGTGCCAGCTCACACGACAGGGCGCCCGATGAAAAACTGTTTTTT.

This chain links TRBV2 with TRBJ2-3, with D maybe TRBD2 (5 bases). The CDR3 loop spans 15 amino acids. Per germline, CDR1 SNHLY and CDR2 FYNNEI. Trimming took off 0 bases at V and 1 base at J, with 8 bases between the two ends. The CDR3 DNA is TGTGCCAGCAGTGAAGCGATCGGGGGCACAGATACGCAGTATTTT. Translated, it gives CASSEAIGGTDTQYF.

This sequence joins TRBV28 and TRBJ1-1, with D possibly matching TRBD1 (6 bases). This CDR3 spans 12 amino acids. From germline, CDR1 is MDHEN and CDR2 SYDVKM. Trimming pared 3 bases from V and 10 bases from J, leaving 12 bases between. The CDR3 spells CASSLAGTSAFF. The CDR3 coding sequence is TGTGCCAGCAGTTTGGCCGGGACATCAGCTTTCTTT.

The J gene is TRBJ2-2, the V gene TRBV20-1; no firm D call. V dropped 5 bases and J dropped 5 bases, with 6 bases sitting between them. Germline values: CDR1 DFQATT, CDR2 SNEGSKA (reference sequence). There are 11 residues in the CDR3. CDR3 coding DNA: TGCAGTGCTGAAGTAACCGGGGAGCTGTTTTTT. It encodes CSAEVTGELFF.

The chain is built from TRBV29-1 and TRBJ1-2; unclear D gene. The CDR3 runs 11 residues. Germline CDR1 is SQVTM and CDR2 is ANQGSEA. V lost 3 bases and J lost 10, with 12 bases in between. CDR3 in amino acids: CSVEILRSYTF. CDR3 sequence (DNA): TGCAGCGTTGAGATCCTTCGGTCCTACACCTTC.

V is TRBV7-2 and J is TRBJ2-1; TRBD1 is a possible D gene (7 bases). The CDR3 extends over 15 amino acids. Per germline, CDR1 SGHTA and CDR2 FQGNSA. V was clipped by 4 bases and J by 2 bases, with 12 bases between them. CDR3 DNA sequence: TGTGCCAGCAGCTCGCAGGGGGAGGCCTACAATGAGCAGTTCTTC. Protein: CASSSQGEAYNEQFF. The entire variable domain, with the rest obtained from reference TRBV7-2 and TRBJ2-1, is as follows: GAGVSQSPSNKVTEKGKDVELRCDPISGHTALYWYRQSLGQGLEFLIYFQGNSAPDKSGLPSDRFSAERTGGSVSTLTIQRTQQEDSAVYLCASSSQGEAYNEQFFGPGTRLTVL.

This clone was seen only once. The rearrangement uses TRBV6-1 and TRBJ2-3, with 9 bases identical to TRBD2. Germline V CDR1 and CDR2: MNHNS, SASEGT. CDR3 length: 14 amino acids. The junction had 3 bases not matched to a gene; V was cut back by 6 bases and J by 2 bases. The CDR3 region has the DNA TGTGCCAGCAGACGACTAGCGGCCACAGATACGCAGTATTTT. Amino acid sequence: CASRRLAATDTQYF.

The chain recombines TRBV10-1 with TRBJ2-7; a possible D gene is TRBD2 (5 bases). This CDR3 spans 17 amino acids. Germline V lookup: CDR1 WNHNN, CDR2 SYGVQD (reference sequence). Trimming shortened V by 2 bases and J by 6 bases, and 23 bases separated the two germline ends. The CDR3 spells CASSEPNRGAAQGEQYF. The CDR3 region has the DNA TGCGCCAGCAGTGAGCCAAACCGGGGTGCAGCTCAAGGCGAGCAGTACTTC.

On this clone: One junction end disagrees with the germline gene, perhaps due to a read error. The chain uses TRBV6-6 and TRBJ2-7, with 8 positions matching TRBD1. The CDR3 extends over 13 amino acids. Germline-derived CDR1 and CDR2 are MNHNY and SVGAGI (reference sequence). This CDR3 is CASSYLSGQGPQF. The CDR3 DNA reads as TGTGCCAGCAGTTACTTAAGTGGACAGGGTCCCCAATTC.

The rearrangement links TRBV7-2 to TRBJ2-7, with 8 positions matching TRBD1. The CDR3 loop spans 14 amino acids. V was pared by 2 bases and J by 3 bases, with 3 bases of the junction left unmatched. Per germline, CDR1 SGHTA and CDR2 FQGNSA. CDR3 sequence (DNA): TGTGCCAGCAGCTTACCGGGACAGGTCTACGAGCAGTACTTC. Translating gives CASSLPGQVYEQYF.

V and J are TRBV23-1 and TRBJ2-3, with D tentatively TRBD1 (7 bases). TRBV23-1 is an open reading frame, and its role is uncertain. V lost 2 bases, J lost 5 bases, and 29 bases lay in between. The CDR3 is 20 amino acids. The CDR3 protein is CASSQPKSGLNRGGVDTQYF. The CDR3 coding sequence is TGCGCCAGCAGTCAACCGAAGAGCGGCCTGAACAGGGGAGGAGTAGATACGCAGTATTTT.

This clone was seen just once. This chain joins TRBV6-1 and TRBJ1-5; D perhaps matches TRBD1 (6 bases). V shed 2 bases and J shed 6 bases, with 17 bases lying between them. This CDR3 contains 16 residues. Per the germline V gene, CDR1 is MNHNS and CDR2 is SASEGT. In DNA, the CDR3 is TGTGCCAGCAGTGAATTTTTTTATCGAGGGGGTCAGCCCCAGCATTTT. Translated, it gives CASSEFFYRGGQPQHF.

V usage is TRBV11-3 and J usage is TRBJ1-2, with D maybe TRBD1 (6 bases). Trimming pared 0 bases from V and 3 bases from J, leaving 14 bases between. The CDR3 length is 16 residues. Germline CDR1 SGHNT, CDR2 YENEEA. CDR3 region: CASSLDNREVYYGYTF. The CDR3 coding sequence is TGTGCCAGCAGCTTAGATAACAGGGAGGTGTACTATGGCTACACCTTC. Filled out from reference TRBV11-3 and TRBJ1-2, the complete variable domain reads EAGVVQSPRYKIIEKKQPVAFWCNPISGHNTLYWYLQNLGQGPELLIRYENEEAVDDSQLPKDRFSAERLKGVDSTLKIQPAELGDSAVYLCASSLDNREVYYGYTFGSGTRLTVV.

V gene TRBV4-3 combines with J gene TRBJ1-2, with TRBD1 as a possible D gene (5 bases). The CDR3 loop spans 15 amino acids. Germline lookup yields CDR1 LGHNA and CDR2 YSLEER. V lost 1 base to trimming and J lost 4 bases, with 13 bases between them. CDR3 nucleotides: TGCGCCAGCAGCCAAGTTACAGGACAACTCTATGGCTACACCTTC. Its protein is CASSQVTGQLYGYTF.

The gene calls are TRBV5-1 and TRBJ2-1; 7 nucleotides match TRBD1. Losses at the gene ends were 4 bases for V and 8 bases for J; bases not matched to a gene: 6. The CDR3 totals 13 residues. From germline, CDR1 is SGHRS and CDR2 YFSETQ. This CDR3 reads CASSPGTVDEQFF. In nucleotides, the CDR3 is TGCGCCAGCAGCCCCGGGACAGTCGATGAGCAGTTCTTC. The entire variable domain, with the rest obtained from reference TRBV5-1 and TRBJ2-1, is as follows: KAGVTQTPRYLIKTRGQQVTLSCSPISGHRSVSWYQQTPGQGLQFLFEYFSETQRNKGNFPGRFSGRQFSNSRSEMNVSTLELGDSALYLCASSPGTVDEQFFGPGTRLTVL.

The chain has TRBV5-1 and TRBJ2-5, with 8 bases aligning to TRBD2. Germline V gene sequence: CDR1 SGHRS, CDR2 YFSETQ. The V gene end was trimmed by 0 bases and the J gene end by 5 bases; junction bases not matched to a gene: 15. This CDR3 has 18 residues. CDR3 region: CASSLAGRGAGVGETQYF. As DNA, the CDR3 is TGCGCCAGCAGCTTGGCCGGTCGCGGAGCGGGAGTCGGTGAGACCCAGTACTTC.

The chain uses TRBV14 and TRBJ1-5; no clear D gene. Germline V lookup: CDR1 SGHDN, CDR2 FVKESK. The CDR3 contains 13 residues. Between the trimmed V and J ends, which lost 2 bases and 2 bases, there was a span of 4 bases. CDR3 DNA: TGTGCCAGCAGCCAAACGCGCAATCAGCCCCAGCATTTT. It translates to CASSQTRNQPQHF.

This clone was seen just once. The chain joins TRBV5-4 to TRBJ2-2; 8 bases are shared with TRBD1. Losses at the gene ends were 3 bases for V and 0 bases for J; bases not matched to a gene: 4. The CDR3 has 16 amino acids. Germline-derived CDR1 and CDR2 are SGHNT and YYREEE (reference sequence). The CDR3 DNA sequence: TGTGCCAGCAGCTCACCAGGGGGCTCGAACACCGGGGAGCTGTTTTTT. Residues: CASSSPGGSNTGELFF.

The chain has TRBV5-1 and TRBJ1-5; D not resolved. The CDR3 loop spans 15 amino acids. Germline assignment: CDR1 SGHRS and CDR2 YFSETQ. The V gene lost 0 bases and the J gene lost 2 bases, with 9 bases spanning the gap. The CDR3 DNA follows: TGCGCCAGCAGCTTGGTAGGTTCAGGCAATCAGCCCCAGCATTTT. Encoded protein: CASSLVGSGNQPQHF.

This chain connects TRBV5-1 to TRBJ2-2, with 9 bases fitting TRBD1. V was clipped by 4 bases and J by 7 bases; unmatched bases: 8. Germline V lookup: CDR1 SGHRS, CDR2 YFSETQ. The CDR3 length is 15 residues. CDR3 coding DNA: TGCGCCAGCAGCCTCGGGACAGGGTTAGACGGGGAGCTGTTTTTT. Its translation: CASSLGTGLDGELFF.

CDR3 sequence: CASSLGLQGETQYF. The DNA of the CDR3 is TGCGCCAGCAGCTTGGGGCTCCAGGGGGAGACCCAGTACTTC. The chain has TRBV5-1 and TRBJ2-5, with D possibly matching TRBD1 (6 bases). Germline values: CDR1 SGHRS, CDR2 YFSETQ. Between the trimmed V and J ends, which lost 0 bases and 5 bases, there was a span of 11 bases. The CDR3 loop spans 14 amino acids. Complete variable domain (other parts from reference TRBV5-1 and TRBJ2-5): KAGVTQTPRYLIKTRGQQVTLSCSPISGHRSVSWYQQTPGQGLQFLFEYFSETQRNKGNFPGRFSGRQFSNSRSEMNVSTLELGDSALYLCASSLGLQGETQYFGPGTRLLVL.

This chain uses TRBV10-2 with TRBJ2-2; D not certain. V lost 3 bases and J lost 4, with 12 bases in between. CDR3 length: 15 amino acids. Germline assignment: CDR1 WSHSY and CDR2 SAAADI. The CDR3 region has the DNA TGCGCCAGCAGTGATCGGGTCCCCAGCACCGGGGAGCTGTTTTTT. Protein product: CASSDRVPSTGELFF.